This paragraph covers one TCR beta chain sequence. The gene names given are mouse names. The CDR3 end is not reached by the read, which stops 1 residue before it; the germline J gene fills it in. This specimen belongs to a study of tissue T cells after allogeneic stem cell transplantation. The germline V gene encodes CDR1 MNHDT and CDR2 YYDKIL. This CDR3 is 14 amino acids long. V lost 5 bases and J lost 5; bases outside the gene matches: 5. Time point: mouse harvest day 14 after allogeneic transplant. Mouse grafts combined 10^7 T-cell-depleted bone marrow cells with 10^6 splenic CD5+ T cells. Generated by immunoSEQ multiplex PCR, the TCRdb table keeps only in-frame clones and is missing some. The sample consists of several thousand clones, 45% to 50% of them appearing once.

The sequence derives from a female BALB/c mouse given C57BL/6 T cells with graft-versus-host disease after an allogeneic hematopoietic cell transplant. This sequence joins TRBV17 and TRBJ2-5, with 9 bases matching TRBD1. Sequencing was done on a sample of gut tissue. CDR3 loop: CASSLTGGRDTQYF. The covered CDR3 bases are TGTGCTAGCAGTCTTACAGGGGGCAGAGACACCCAGTAC.